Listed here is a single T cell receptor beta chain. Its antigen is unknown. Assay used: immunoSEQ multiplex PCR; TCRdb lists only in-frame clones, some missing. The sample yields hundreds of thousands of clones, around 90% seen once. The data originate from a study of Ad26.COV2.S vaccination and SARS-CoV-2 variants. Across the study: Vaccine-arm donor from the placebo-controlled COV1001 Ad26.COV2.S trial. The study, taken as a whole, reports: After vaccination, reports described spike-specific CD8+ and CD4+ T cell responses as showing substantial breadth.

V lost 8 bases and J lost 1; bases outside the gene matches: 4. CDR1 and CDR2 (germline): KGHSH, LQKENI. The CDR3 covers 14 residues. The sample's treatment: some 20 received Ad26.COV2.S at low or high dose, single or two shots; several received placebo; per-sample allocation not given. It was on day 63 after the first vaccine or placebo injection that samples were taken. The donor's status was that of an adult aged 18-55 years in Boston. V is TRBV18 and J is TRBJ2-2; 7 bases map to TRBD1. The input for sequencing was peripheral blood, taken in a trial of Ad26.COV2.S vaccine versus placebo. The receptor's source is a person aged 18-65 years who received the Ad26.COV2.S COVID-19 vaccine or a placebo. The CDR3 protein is CASPRTGNTGELFF. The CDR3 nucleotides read TGTGCCAGCCCAAGGACAGGGAACACCGGGGAGCTGTTTTTT.